A selection of T cell receptor beta chains follows, all from one sample in a study of blood T cell repertoires in COVID-19. Clones were read by immunoSEQ multiplex PCR, and TCRdb kept only the in-frame ones, dropping some. The repertoire includes 100,000 or so clones, roughly 80% of them detected once, and 15% to 20% sits in the top ten. Input material: peripheral blood. Receptors were obtained from a human donor in a cohort sampled during active COVID-19. CDR3s include the opening cysteine and the closing phenylalanine or tryptophan. Fields, in order: CDR3 protein, J gene, V gene.

CAISERGGSGSDNEQFF,TRBJ2-1,TRBV10-3
CATSGGSTAYNEQFF,TRBJ2-1,TRBV15
CAWSKGLNTEAFF,TRBJ1-1,TRBV30
CASSLAGGASGANVLTF,TRBJ2-6,TRBV5-1
CAWSPSGTGGQETQYF,TRBJ2-5,TRBV30
CASSLVRARGNTIYF,TRBJ1-3,TRBV28
CASSVSGGNTIYF,TRBJ1-3,TRBV9
CASSFGTGGIQPQHF,TRBJ1-5,TRBV7-2
CASSLAGARVNEQFF,TRBJ2-1,TRBV6-5
CASRESDRGRGETQYF,TRBJ2-5,TRBV2
CASGPSGGAGANVLTF,TRBJ2-6,TRBV9
CASTAGGSYEQYF,TRBJ2-7,TRBV11-2
CASSVGLAPTYEQYF,TRBJ2-7,TRBV9
CASSSGQGAPNQPQHF,TRBJ1-5,TRBV6-5